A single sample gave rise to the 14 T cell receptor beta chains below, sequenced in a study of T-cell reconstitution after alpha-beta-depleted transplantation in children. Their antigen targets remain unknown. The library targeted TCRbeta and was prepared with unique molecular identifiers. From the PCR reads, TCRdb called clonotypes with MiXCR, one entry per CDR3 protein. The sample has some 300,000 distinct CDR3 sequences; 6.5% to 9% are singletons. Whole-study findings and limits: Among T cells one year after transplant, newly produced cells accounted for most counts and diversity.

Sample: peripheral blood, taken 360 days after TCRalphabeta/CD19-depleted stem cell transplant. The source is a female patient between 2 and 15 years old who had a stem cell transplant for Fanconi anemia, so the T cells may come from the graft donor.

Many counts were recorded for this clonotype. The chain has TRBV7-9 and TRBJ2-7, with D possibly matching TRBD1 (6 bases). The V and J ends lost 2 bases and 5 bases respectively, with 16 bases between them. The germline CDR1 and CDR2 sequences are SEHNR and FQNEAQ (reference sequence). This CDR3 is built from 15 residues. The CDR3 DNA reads TGTGCCAGCAGCTTACATCAGGGGCTTGGGGACGAGCAGTACTTC. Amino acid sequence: CASSLHQGLGDEQYF.

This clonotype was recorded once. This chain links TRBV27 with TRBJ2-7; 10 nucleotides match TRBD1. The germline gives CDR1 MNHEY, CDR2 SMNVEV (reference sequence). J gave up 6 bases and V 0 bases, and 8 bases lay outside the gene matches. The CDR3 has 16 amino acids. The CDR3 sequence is CASSLSAGTGVSEQYF. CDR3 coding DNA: TGTGCCAGCAGTTTATCGGCAGGGACAGGGGTTAGCGAGCAGTACTTC.

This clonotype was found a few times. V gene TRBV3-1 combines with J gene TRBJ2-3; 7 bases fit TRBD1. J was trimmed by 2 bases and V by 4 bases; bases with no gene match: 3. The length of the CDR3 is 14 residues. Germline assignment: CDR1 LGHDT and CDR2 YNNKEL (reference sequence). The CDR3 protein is CASSLGQLTDTQYF. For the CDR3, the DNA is TGTGCCAGCAGCCTGGGACAGCTCACAGATACGCAGTATTTT.

CDR3 DNA sequence: TGTGCCAGCAGCGTAGAGGGGGGTTTCACTGAAGCTTTCTTT. Residues: CASSVEGGFTEAFF. The V and J genes are TRBV9 and TRBJ1-1; the D gene is possibly TRBD1 (6 bases). The CDR3 sequence is 14 residues long. Trimming took 0 bases from V and 4 from J, leaving 10 bases between them. Per the germline V gene, CDR1 is SGDLS and CDR2 is YYNGEE.

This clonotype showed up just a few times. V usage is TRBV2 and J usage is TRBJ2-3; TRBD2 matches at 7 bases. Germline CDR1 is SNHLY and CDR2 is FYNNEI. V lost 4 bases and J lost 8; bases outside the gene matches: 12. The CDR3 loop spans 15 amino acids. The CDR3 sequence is CASSVERGKSGTQYF. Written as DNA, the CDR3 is TGTGCCAGCAGTGTCGAGCGGGGTAAGAGCGGTACGCAGTATTTT.

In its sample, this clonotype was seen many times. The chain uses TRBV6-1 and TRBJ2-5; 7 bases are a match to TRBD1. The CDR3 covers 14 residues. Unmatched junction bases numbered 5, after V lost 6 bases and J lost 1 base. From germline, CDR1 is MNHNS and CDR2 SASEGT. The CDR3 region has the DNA TGTGCCAGCAGAAAACAGGGGACCCAAGAGACCCAGTACTTC. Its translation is CASRKQGTQETQYF.

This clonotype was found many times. This CDR3 reads CASSQDLTGTDTNTGELFF. DNA of the CDR3: TGCGCCAGCAGCCAAGATTTGACCGGGACAGACACGAACACCGGGGAGCTGTTTTTT. This sequence joins TRBV4-3 and TRBJ2-2; 7 nucleotides align to TRBD1. Germline trimming cut 0 bases from V and 0 bases from J; bases unmatched to any gene: 10. The CDR3 is 19 amino acids. From germline, CDR1 is LGHNA and CDR2 YSLEER.

CDR3 loop: CSARDRGDSNQPQHF. The CDR3 region has the DNA TGCAGTGCTAGAGACAGAGGCGATAGCAATCAGCCCCAGCATTTT. This sequence joins TRBV20-1 and TRBJ1-5; D ambiguous. Trimming removed 0 bases from V and 0 bases from J, with 9 bases in between. Germline CDR1 is DFQATT and CDR2 is SNEGSKA (reference sequence). The CDR3 length is 15 residues.

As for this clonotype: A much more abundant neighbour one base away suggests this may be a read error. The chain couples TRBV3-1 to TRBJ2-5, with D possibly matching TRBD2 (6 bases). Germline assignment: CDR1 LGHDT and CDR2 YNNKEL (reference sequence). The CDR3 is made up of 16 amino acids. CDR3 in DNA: TGTGCCAACAGCCCGGGAATAACTAGCAACGAAGAGACCCAGTACTTC. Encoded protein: CANSPGITSNEETQYF.

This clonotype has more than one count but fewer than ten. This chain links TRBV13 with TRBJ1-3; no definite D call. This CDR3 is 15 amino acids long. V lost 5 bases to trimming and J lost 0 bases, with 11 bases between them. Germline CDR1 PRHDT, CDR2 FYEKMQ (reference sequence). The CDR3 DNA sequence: TGTGCCAGCAGCGTCGGACCGAGCTCTGGAAACACCATATATTTT. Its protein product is CASSVGPSSGNTIYF.

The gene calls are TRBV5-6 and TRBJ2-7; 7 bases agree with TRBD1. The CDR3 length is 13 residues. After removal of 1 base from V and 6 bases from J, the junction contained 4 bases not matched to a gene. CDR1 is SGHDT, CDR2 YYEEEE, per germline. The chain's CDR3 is CASSLPRGLEQYF. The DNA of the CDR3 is TGTGCCAGCAGCTTGCCTAGGGGGCTCGAGCAGTACTTC.

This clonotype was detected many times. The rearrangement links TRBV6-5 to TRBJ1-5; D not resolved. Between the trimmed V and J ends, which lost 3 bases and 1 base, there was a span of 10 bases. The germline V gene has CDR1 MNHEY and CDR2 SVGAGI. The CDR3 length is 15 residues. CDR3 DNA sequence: TGTGCCAGCAGTTATTACCTTAGGAGCAATCAGCCCCAGCATTTT. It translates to CASSYYLRSNQPQHF.

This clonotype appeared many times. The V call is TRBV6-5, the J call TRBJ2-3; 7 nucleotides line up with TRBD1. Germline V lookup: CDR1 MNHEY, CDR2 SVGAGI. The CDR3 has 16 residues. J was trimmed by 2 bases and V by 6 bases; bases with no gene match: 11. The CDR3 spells CASSGPRGPVTDTQYF. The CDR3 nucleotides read TGTGCCAGCAGCGGCCCGAGGGGGCCTGTCACAGATACGCAGTATTTT.

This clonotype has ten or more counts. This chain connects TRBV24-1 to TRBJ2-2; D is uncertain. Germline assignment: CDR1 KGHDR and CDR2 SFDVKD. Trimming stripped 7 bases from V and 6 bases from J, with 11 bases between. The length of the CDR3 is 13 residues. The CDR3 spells CATRDQLAGELFF. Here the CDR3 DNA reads TGTGCCACCAGGGACCAGTTAGCCGGGGAGCTGTTTTTT.